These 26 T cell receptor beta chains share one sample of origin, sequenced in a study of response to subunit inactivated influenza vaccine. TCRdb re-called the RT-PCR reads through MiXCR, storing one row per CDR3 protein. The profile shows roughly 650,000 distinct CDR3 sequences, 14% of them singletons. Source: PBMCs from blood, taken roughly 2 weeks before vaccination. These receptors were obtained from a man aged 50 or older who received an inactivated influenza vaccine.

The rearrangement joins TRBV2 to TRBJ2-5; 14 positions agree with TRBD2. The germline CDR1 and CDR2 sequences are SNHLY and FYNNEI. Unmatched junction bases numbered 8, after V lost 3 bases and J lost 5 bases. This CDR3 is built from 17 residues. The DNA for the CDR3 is TGTGCCAGCAGTGATCCTGGACTAGCGGGGGGCAGGGAGACCCAGTACTTC. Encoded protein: CASSDPGLAGGRETQYF.

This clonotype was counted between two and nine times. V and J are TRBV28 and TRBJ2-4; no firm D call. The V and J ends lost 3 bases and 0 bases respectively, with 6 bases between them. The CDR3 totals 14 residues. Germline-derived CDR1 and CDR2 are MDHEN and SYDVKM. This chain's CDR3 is CASSFGSAKNIQYF. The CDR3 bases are TGTGCCAGCAGTTTCGGTTCAGCCAAAAACATTCAGTACTTC.

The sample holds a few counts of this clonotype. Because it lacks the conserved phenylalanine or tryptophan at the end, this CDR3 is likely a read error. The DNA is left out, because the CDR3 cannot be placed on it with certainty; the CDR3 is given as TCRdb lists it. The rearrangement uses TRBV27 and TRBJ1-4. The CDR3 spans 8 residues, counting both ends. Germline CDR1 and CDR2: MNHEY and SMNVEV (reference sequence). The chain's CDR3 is CASSSRTT.

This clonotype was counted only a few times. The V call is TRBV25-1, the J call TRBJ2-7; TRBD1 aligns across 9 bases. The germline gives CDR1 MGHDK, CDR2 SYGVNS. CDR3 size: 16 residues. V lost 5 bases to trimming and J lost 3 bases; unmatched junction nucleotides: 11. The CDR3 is CASSPAGGQGNYEQYF. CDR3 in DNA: TGTGCCAGCAGTCCTGCAGGAGGACAGGGGAACTACGAGCAGTACTTC.

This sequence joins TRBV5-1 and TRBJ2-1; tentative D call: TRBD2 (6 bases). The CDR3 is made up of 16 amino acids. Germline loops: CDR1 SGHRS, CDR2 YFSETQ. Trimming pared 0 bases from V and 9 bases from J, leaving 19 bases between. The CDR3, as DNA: TGCGCCAGCAGCTTGGGAACGGGAGAGGCTAGGGGTGAGCAGTTCTTC. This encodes CASSLGTGEARGEQFF.

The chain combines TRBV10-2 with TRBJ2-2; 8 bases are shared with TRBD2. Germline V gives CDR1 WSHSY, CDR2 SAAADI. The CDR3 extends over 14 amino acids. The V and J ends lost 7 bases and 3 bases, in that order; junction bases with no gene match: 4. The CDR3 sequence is CASTGGAYTGELFF. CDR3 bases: TGCGCCAGCACGGGGGGGGCCTACACCGGGGAGCTGTTTTTT.

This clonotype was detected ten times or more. DNA of the CDR3: TGTGCCAGCGGGGGGAGCAATCAGCCCCAGCATTTT. Protein product: CASGGSNQPQHF. V gene TRBV18 combines with J gene TRBJ1-5; a possible D gene is TRBD1 (5 bases). The CDR3 spans 12 residues. Germline V lookup: CDR1 KGHSH, CDR2 LQKENI. Deletions cut 8 bases from V and 1 base from J, with 6 bases between.

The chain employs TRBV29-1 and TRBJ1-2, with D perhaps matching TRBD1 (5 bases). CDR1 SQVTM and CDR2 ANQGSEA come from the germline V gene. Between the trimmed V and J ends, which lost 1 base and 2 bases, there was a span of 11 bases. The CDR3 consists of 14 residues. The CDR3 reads CSVEGGPGNYGYTF. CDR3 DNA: TGCAGCGTTGAAGGGGGCCCGGGCAACTATGGCTACACCTTC.

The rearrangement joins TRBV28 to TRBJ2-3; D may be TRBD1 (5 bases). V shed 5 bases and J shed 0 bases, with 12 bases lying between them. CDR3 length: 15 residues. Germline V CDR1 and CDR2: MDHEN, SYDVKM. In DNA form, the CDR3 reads TGTGCCAGCAGTACTACAGGTGATAGCACAGATACGCAGTATTTT. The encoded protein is CASSTTGDSTDTQYF.

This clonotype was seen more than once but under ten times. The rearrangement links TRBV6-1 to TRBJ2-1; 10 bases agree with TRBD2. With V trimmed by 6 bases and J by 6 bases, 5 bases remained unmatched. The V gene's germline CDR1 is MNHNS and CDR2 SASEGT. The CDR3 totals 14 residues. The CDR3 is CASRSGGASNEQFF. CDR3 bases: TGTGCCAGCAGAAGCGGGGGGGCCTCCAATGAGCAGTTCTTC.

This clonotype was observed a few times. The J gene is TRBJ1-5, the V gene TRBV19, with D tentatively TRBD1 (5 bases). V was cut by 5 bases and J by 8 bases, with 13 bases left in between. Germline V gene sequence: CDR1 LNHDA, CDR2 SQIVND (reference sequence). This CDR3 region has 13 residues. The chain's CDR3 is CASSGSRVEPQHF. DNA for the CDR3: TGTGCCAGTAGTGGATCCAGGGTAGAGCCCCAGCATTTT.

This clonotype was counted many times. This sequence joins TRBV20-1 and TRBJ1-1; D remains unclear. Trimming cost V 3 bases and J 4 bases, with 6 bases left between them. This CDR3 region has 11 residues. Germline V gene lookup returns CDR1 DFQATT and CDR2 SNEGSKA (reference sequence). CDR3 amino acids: CSASSGTEAFF. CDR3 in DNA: TGCAGTGCTAGTAGCGGCACTGAAGCTTTCTTT.

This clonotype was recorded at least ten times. Here the CDR3 reads CASRDTSGRFNEQFF. The CDR3 DNA reads as TGTGCCAGCAGGGACACTAGCGGGAGGTTCAATGAGCAGTTCTTC. The rearrangement uses TRBV6-1 and TRBJ2-1, with 12 bases fitting TRBD2. Per the germline V gene, CDR1 is MNHNS and CDR2 is SASEGT. J lost 6 bases, V lost 6 bases, and 6 bases had no gene match. The length of the CDR3 is 15 residues.

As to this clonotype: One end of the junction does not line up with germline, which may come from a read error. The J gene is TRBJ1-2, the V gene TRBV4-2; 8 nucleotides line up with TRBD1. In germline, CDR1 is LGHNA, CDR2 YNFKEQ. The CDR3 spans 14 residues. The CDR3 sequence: CASSQDETGEPVAF. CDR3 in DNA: TGTGCCAGCAGCCAAGATGAGACAGGGGAACCCGTCGCCTTC.

CDR3 amino acids: CASSQWTSGGFTDTQYF. CDR3 sequence (DNA): TGTGCCAGCAGTCAATGGACTAGCGGGGGTTTCACAGATACGCAGTATTTT. The rearrangement joins TRBV12-3 or TRBV12-4 to TRBJ2-3; 13 bases are a match to TRBD2. The CDR3 spans 17 residues. Trimming took 5 bases from V and 2 from J; bases not matched to a gene: 7.

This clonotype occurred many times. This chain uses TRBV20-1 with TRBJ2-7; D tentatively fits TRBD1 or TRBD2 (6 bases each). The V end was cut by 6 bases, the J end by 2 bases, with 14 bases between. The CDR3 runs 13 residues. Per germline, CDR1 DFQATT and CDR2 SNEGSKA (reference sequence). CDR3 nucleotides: TGCAGTGCAGGGGGGACCGAGACCTACGAGCAGTACTTC. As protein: CSAGGTETYEQYF.

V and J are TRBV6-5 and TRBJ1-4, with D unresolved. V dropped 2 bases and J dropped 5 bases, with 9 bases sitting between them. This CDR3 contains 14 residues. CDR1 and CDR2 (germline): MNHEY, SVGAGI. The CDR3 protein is CASSYGITNEKLFF. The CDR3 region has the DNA TGTGCCAGCAGTTACGGAATCACAAATGAAAAACTGTTTTTT.

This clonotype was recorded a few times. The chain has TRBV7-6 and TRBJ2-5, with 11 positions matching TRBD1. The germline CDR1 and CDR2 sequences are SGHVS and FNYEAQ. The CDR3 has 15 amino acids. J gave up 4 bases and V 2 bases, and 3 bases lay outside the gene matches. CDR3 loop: CASSLLGQGAETQYF. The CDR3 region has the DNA TGTGCCAGCAGCTTACTAGGACAGGGGGCAGAGACCCAGTACTTC.

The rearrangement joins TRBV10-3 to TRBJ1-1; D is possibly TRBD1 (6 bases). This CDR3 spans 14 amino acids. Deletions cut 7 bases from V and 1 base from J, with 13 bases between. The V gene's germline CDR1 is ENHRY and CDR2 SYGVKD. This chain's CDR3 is CAINTGTTNTEAFF. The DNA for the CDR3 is TGTGCCATCAACACAGGGACCACGAACACTGAAGCTTTCTTT.

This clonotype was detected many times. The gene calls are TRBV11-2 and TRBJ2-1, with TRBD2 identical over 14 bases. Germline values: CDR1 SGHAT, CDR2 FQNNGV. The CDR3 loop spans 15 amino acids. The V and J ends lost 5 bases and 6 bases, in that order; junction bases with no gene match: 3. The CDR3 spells CASSIGLAGGNEQFF. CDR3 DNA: TGTGCCAGCAGCATAGGACTAGCGGGAGGCAATGAGCAGTTCTTC.

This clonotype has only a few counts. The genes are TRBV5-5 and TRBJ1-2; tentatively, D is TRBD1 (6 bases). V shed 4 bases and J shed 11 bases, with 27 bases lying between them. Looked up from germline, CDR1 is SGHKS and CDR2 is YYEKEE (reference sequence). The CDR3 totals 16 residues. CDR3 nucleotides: TGTGCCAGCAGCGGGGCGCAGGGGAGCCCTAGTATAGGTTACACCTTC. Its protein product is CASSGAQGSPSIGYTF.

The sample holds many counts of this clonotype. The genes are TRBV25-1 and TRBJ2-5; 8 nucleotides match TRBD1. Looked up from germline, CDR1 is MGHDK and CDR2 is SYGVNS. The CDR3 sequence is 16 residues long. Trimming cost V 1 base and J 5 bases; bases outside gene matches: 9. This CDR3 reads CASSEFTGGIWETQYF. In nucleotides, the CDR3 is TGTGCCAGCAGTGAATTTACAGGGGGTATCTGGGAGACCCAGTACTTC.

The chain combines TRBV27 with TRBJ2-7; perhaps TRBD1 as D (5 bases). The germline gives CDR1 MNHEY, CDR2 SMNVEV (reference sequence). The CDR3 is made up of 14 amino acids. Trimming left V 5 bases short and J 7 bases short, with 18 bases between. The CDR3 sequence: CASSLTALPWEQYF. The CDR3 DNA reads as TGTGCCAGCAGTCTGACAGCCCTACCCTGGGAGCAGTACTTC.

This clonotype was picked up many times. As DNA, the CDR3 is TGTGCCAGCAGTCCTGACAGGGCCTATGGCTACACCTTC. Residues: CASSPDRAYGYTF. The V and J genes are TRBV6-6 and TRBJ1-2; TRBD1 matches 7 bases. Trimming took 5 bases from V and 4 from J; bases not matched to a gene: 4. From germline, CDR1 is MNHNY and CDR2 SVGAGI (reference sequence). The CDR3 sequence is 13 residues long.

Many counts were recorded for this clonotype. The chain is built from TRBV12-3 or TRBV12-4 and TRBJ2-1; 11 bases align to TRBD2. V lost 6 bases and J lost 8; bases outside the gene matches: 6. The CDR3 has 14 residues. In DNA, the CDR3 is TGTGCCAGCAGGATGGGGACTAGCGGCTATGAGCAGTTCTTC. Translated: CASRMGTSGYEQFF.

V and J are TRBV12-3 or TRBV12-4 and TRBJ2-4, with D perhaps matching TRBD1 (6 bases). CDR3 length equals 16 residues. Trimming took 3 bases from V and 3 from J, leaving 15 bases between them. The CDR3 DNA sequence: TGTGCCAGCAGTTTCCAGGGGCCGACAGGCAAAAACATTCAGTACTTC. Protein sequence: CASSFQGPTGKNIQYF.